A single TCR beta chain is shown here with its context. The antigen is unknown. This record belongs to a study of T cell responses to AZD1222 COVID-19 vaccine. General study findings and limits: Spike-specific TCR breadth and depth rose after two AZD1222 doses. Researchers took repertoire samples only after the peak T cell response had come. Researchers report vaccine-associated CD4 TCRs spanning spike, with dominance at 160-218 and 743-854. White British donors predominated, females outnumbered males, and clonal diversity was possibly underestimated.

Method: immunoSEQ multiplex PCR; TCRdb's copy keeps in-frame clones and lacks some. The sample lists some 150,000 clones; 92% were seen once. Sequencing used peripheral blood, obtained on day 0 of MenACWY control vaccination. This TCR came from an adult in good health.

The CDR3 bases are TGTGCCAGTAGTACTCCCAGGGGAATCACCTACGAGCAGTACTTC. Translated: CASSTPRGITYEQYF. The genes are TRBV19 and TRBJ2-7; perhaps TRBD1 as D (6 bases). Trimming removed 4 bases at V and 2 bases at J, with 15 bases between. This CDR3 contains 15 residues. Germline V gene lookup returns CDR1 LNHDA and CDR2 SQIVND (reference sequence).